Sequencing of this TCR beta chain was carried out in a study of response to subunit inactivated influenza vaccine. TCRdb reanalysed the RT-PCR reads using MiXCR and keeps one entry per CDR3 protein. The sample consists of 450,000 to 600,000 distinct CDR3 sequences, approximately 7.7% of them appearing once. The sample holds a few counts of this clonotype. The source is a man between 50 and 75 years old who received an inactivated influenza vaccine. The sequences come from PBMCs from blood, collected about 23 months after vaccination.

This chain's CDR3 is CASSIGQGVRETQYF. In DNA, the CDR3 is TGCGCCAGCAGCATAGGACAGGGAGTGAGAGAGACCCAGTACTTC. V is TRBV5-1 and J is TRBJ2-5; 8 nucleotides align to TRBD1. Germline V gives CDR1 SGHRS, CDR2 YFSETQ. J lost 4 bases, V lost 4 bases, and 9 bases had no gene match. The CDR3 sequence is 15 residues long.